Listed below are T cell receptor beta chains from one sample, sequenced in a study of cytomegalovirus exposure and HLA in healthy donors. TCRdb's table, derived via immunoSEQ multiplex PCR, lists solely in-frame clones and lacks some. The repertoire holds 150,000 to 200,000 clones, with more than 60% as singletons. What was sequenced was PBMCs. The source of these receptors is a human donor in good health. Each CDR3 is given with its conserved first and last residue. The D gene is left open where the match is weak. Only part of the rows carry a size: once, few, many, or a class if the clone is expanded.

j_call: TRBJ1-6; clone_size: few; v_call: TRBV27; cdr3_length: 16; d_call: TRBD1; cdr3_aa: CASSIHRDRGRSPLHF; cdr3_nt: TGTGCCAGCAGTATCCACCGGGACAGGGGGCGTTCACCCCTCCACTTT
j_call: TRBJ1-1; clone_size: once; v_call: TRBV5-1; cdr3_length: 15; d_call: TRBD1; cdr3_aa: CASSLGDRGWAEAFF; cdr3_nt: TGCGCCAGCAGCTTGGGAGACAGGGGTTGGGCTGAAGCTTTCTTT
j_call: TRBJ2-1; clone_size: NA; v_call: TRBV25-1; cdr3_length: 15; d_call: NA; cdr3_aa: CASGGGDTLINEQFF; cdr3_nt: TGTGCCAGCGGGGGGGGCGACACTCTGATCAATGAGCAGTTCTTC
j_call: TRBJ2-1; clone_size: NA; v_call: TRBV7-6; cdr3_length: 15; d_call: TRBD2; cdr3_aa: CASSSLAGGLQEQFF; cdr3_nt: TGTGCCAGCAGCTCCTTAGCGGGGGGGCTACAAGAGCAGTTCTTC
j_call: TRBJ1-1; clone_size: NA; v_call: TRBV12-5; cdr3_length: 15; d_call: NA; cdr3_aa: CASGPKGVLNTEAFF; cdr3_nt: TGTGCTAGTGGACCGAAAGGGGTTTTGAACACTGAAGCTTTCTTT
j_call: TRBJ2-7; clone_size: few; v_call: TRBV6-5; cdr3_length: 15; d_call: TRBD1; cdr3_aa: CASSFSDRAWYEQYF; cdr3_nt: TGTGCCAGCAGTTTCTCGGACAGGGCTTGGTACGAGCAGTACTTC
j_call: TRBJ1-2; clone_size: NA; v_call: TRBV4-1; cdr3_length: 15; d_call: TRBD1; cdr3_aa: CASSQSGTASYGYTF; cdr3_nt: TGCGCCAGCAGCCAATCCGGGACAGCGTCTTATGGCTACACCTTC
j_call: TRBJ1-1; clone_size: NA; v_call: TRBV5-1; cdr3_length: 14; d_call: NA; cdr3_aa: CASSSDTANTEAFF; cdr3_nt: TGCGCCAGCAGCTCCGATACAGCGAACACTGAAGCTTTCTTT
j_call: TRBJ1-5; clone_size: NA; v_call: TRBV19; cdr3_length: 15; d_call: TRBD1; cdr3_aa: CASSIWDRGEQPQHF; cdr3_nt: TGTGCCAGTAGTATATGGGACAGGGGTGAGCAGCCCCAGCATTTT
j_call: TRBJ2-7; clone_size: NA; v_call: TRBV5-6; cdr3_length: 12; d_call: NA; cdr3_aa: CASRSGDFEQYF; cdr3_nt: TGTGCCAGCAGGTCAGGGGATTTCGAGCAGTACTTC
j_call: TRBJ1-2; clone_size: few; v_call: TRBV10-2; cdr3_length: 14; d_call: TRBD1; cdr3_aa: CASSPDRTNYGYTF; cdr3_nt: TGCGCCAGCAGTCCGGACAGGACTAACTATGGCTACACCTTC
j_call: TRBJ2-7; clone_size: NA; v_call: TRBV7-8; cdr3_length: 15; d_call: NA; cdr3_aa: CASSPQRTRLNEQYF; cdr3_nt: TGTGCCAGCAGCCCCCAGCGGACCCGGCTAAACGAGCAGTACTTC
j_call: TRBJ2-4; clone_size: NA; v_call: TRBV10-2; cdr3_length: 15; d_call: TRBD2; cdr3_aa: CASSVSGIAKNIQYF; cdr3_nt: TGCGCCAGCAGTGTTAGCGGGATAGCCAAAAACATTCAGTACTTC
j_call: TRBJ1-3; clone_size: NA; v_call: TRBV7-8; cdr3_length: 16; d_call: NA; cdr3_aa: CASSPNRVPSGNTIYF; cdr3_nt: TGTGCCAGCAGCCCTAACAGGGTTCCTTCTGGAAACACCATATATTTT
j_call: TRBJ1-1; clone_size: few; v_call: TRBV15; cdr3_length: 16; d_call: TRBD1; cdr3_aa: CATSAGGQDPGTEAFF; cdr3_nt: TGTGCCACCAGCGCCGGAGGACAGGACCCGGGCACTGAAGCTTTCTTT
j_call: TRBJ2-2; clone_size: few; v_call: TRBV7-2; cdr3_length: 14; d_call: TRBD2; cdr3_aa: CAPRGLANTGELFF; cdr3_nt: TGTGCCCCTCGTGGACTAGCGAACACCGGGGAGCTGTTTTTT
j_call: TRBJ1-1; clone_size: few; v_call: TRBV2; cdr3_length: 14; d_call: TRBD1; cdr3_aa: CASSELAGGTEAFF; cdr3_nt: TGTGCCAGCAGTGAATTGGCAGGGGGCACTGAAGCTTTCTTT
j_call: TRBJ2-7; clone_size: NA; v_call: TRBV10-1; cdr3_length: 14; d_call: TRBD1; cdr3_aa: CASSELGRGHEQYF; cdr3_nt: TGCGCCAGCAGTGAGTTAGGCAGGGGGCACGAGCAGTACTTC
j_call: TRBJ2-1; clone_size: few; v_call: TRBV7-6; cdr3_length: 13; d_call: NA; cdr3_aa: CASSSTGNNEQFF; cdr3_nt: TGTGCCAGCAGTTCGACAGGAAACAATGAGCAGTTCTTC
j_call: TRBJ1-5; clone_size: NA; v_call: TRBV19; cdr3_length: 15; d_call: NA; cdr3_aa: CASRLQGWVNQPQHF; cdr3_nt: TGTGCCAGTAGACTACAGGGATGGGTCAATCAGCCCCAGCATTTT
j_call: TRBJ2-7; clone_size: few; v_call: TRBV5-1; cdr3_length: 17; d_call: NA; cdr3_aa: CASSFSGAGDAAYEQYF; cdr3_nt: TGCGCCAGCAGCTTTTCAGGGGCGGGGGACGCCGCCTACGAGCAGTACTTC
j_call: TRBJ2-1; clone_size: few; v_call: TRBV5-6; cdr3_length: 11; d_call: NA; cdr3_aa: CASSREEEQFF; cdr3_nt: TGTGCCAGCAGCCGGGAAGAGGAGCAGTTCTTC
j_call: TRBJ2-7; clone_size: few; v_call: TRBV2; cdr3_length: 15; d_call: NA; cdr3_aa: CASSGRAGRHSEQYF; cdr3_nt: TGTGCCAGCAGTGGTAGGGCAGGGAGGCATTCCGAGCAGTACTTC
j_call: TRBJ2-3; clone_size: NA; v_call: TRBV7-2; cdr3_length: 14; d_call: TRBD2; cdr3_aa: CASSYGTRGDTQYF; cdr3_nt: TGTGCCAGCAGCTACGGGACTAGGGGAGATACGCAGTATTTT